This T cell receptor beta chain was retrieved from a study of blood T cell repertoires in COVID-19. Here immunoSEQ multiplex PCR was the method, and the copy in TCRdb shows in-frame clones only, minus some. The repertoire has roughly 240,000 clones, 80% to 90% of them found once; the top ten carry 2% to 2.5%. The sample holds many counts of this clone. Germline V gene lookup returns CDR1 SGHNT and CDR2 YENEEA. The V gene lost 2 bases and the J gene lost 1 base, with 8 bases spanning the gap. The length of the CDR3 is 15 residues. Sequenced: peripheral blood. This chain joins TRBV11-3 and TRBJ2-2; tentatively, D is TRBD1 (6 bases). The clonotype originates from a man between 40 and 49 years old who had recovered from COVID-19. The CDR3 loop reads CASSLQGLNTGELFF. For the CDR3, the DNA is TGTGCCAGCAGCTTACAGGGGCTGAACACCGGGGAGCTGTTTTTT.